The present TCR beta chain was sequenced within a study of cytomegalovirus exposure and HLA in healthy donors. Study results and caveats: Across donors, presence/absence analyses took sequencing depth to be roughly uniform. Earlier analysis yielded a pattern in which most TCR beta V segments were productive about 87% or about 30% of the time.

There are 14 residues in the CDR3. The V end lost 8 bases, the J end lost 0 bases, and 10 bases lay between the germline ends. The germline V gene has CDR1 LNHDA and CDR2 SQIVND (reference sequence). With 60 Vbeta and 13 Jbeta primers, the PCR was carried out. TCRdb's table, derived via immunoSEQ multiplex PCR, lists solely in-frame clones and lacks some. The sample includes 160,000 or so clones, approximately 80% of them seen just once. As to this clone: What it binds is unknown.

Sample: PBMCs. The TCR comes from a man between 18 and 29 years old in good health and CMV-seropositive. This rearrangement joins TRBV19 to TRBJ1-4; no clear D. CDR3 coding DNA: TGTGCCAGTGGGCGGGCCGCAACTAATGAAAAACTGTTTTTT. Encoded protein: CASGRAATNEKLFF.